The rows below give T cell receptor beta chains drawn from one sample of a study of identical twins. MiXCR, run by TCRdb on the 5' RACE reads, gives a single entry per CDR3 protein. The table includes around 550,000 distinct CDR3 sequences, around 15% detected once. These data were likewise used in another study, on yellow fever vaccine responses in identical twins.

The sample taken for sequencing was CD4+ T cells sorted from blood. Every receptor here comes from a woman aged 18-29 years in good health. The CDR3 runs from the conserved cysteine through the conserved F or W. Fields, in order: clone size, J gene, V gene, CDR3 protein. Not every row has a clone size; where given, it reads once, few, many or a size class.

clone size: NA; J gene: TRBJ2-1; V gene: TRBV6-2/TRBV6-3; CDR3 protein: CASIGSSYNEQFF
clone size: few; J gene: TRBJ2-3; V gene: TRBV7-3; CDR3 protein: CASSLGTSGASTDTQYF
clone size: few; J gene: TRBJ1-1; V gene: TRBV20-1; CDR3 protein: CSARGLATEAFF
clone size: NA; J gene: TRBJ2-2; V gene: TRBV12-3/TRBV12-4; CDR3 protein: CASSAQGANTGELFF
clone size: NA; J gene: TRBJ2-1; V gene: TRBV12-3/TRBV12-4; CDR3 protein: CASRGQYDEQFF
clone size: many; J gene: TRBJ2-3; V gene: TRBV3-1; CDR3 protein: CASSQDMGGGASTDTQYF
clone size: many; J gene: TRBJ2-7; V gene: TRBV6-1; CDR3 protein: CASKHSGRATEQYF
clone size: NA; J gene: TRBJ2-7; V gene: TRBV12-3/TRBV12-4; CDR3 protein: CAFCLKHRTSGIPMYEQYF
clone size: NA; J gene: TRBJ2-2; V gene: TRBV7-8; CDR3 protein: CASSLVGQGAPGELFF
clone size: few; J gene: TRBJ2-3; V gene: TRBV20-1; CDR3 protein: CSARDRREGRTDTQYF
clone size: few; J gene: TRBJ2-3; V gene: TRBV12-3/TRBV12-4; CDR3 protein: CASRPGLAGDTQYF
clone size: many; J gene: TRBJ2-1; V gene: TRBV5-1; CDR3 protein: CASSLAKGVNEQFF
clone size: few; J gene: TRBJ1-3; V gene: TRBV5-1; CDR3 protein: CASSEMTGHSGNTIYF
clone size: NA; J gene: TRBJ2-7; V gene: TRBV5-1; CDR3 protein: CASSLDQGLSYEQYF
clone size: NA; J gene: TRBJ2-2; V gene: TRBV7-9; CDR3 protein: CASSKGQGRGELFF
clone size: NA; J gene: TRBJ2-1; V gene: TRBV3-1; CDR3 protein: CASSPRAGGRWNEQFF
clone size: many; J gene: TRBJ2-1; V gene: TRBV20-1; CDR3 protein: CSVWQGNEQFF
clone size: few; J gene: TRBJ2-1; V gene: TRBV14; CDR3 protein: CASSLGINEQFF
clone size: NA; J gene: TRBJ2-2; V gene: TRBV9; CDR3 protein: CASSVDTTNTGELFF
clone size: NA; J gene: TRBJ2-3; V gene: TRBV12-3/TRBV12-4; CDR3 protein: CASSGSGRASYTQYF
clone size: NA; J gene: TRBJ2-5; V gene: TRBV5-1; CDR3 protein: CASTSGTSGVGETQYF
clone size: few; J gene: TRBJ2-1; V gene: TRBV6-1; CDR3 protein: CASSTGVSYNEQFF
clone size: few; J gene: TRBJ2-1; V gene: TRBV29-1; CDR3 protein: CSVVLDRLLQQFF
clone size: NA; J gene: TRBJ1-6; V gene: TRBV4-1; CDR3 protein: CASSQGVEVKSLHF
clone size: few; J gene: TRBJ2-5; V gene: TRBV5-6; CDR3 protein: CASSLYTSGGETQYF
clone size: few; J gene: TRBJ2-4; V gene: TRBV20-1; CDR3 protein: CSANPSQNIQYF
clone size: NA; J gene: TRBJ2-1; V gene: TRBV12-3/TRBV12-4; CDR3 protein: CASRRLVSEQFF
clone size: NA; J gene: TRBJ2-1; V gene: TRBV3-1; CDR3 protein: CASSLMDSLYNEQFF
clone size: NA; J gene: TRBJ2-7; V gene: TRBV28; CDR3 protein: CASSEGVRVYEQYF
clone size: many; J gene: TRBJ2-7; V gene: TRBV24-1; CDR3 protein: CATSDNSRLAGAWEQYF
clone size: NA; J gene: TRBJ2-5; V gene: TRBV5-1; CDR3 protein: CASSLFRTSQETQYF
clone size: NA; J gene: TRBJ2-3; V gene: TRBV20-1; CDR3 protein: CSARSGTSHSTDTQYF
clone size: few; J gene: TRBJ2-5; V gene: TRBV20-1; CDR3 protein: CSAQKETQYF
clone size: NA; J gene: TRBJ2-5; V gene: TRBV7-6; CDR3 protein: CASSPNEYQETQYF
clone size: NA; J gene: TRBJ2-7; V gene: TRBV24-1; CDR3 protein: CATSDRTAGEQYF
clone size: few; J gene: TRBJ2-1; V gene: TRBV19; CDR3 protein: CASSSRGLDNEQFF
clone size: many; J gene: TRBJ2-2; V gene: TRBV3-1; CDR3 protein: CASSHNTGELFF
clone size: NA; J gene: TRBJ1-1; V gene: TRBV10-3; CDR3 protein: CAISTGTVNTEAFF
clone size: many; J gene: TRBJ2-7; V gene: TRBV12-3/TRBV12-4; CDR3 protein: CASSKRGEQYF
clone size: few; J gene: TRBJ2-5; V gene: TRBV20-1; CDR3 protein: CSASGDSPDPETQYF
clone size: NA; J gene: TRBJ2-1; V gene: TRBV28; CDR3 protein: CASRLRGPWDEQFF
clone size: few; J gene: TRBJ2-7; V gene: TRBV28; CDR3 protein: CASSSPGTGGYF
clone size: few; J gene: TRBJ2-3; V gene: TRBV6-6; CDR3 protein: CASSPTSGVQYF
clone size: few; J gene: TRBJ1-2; V gene: TRBV7-9; CDR3 protein: CASSSLEGGYGYTF
clone size: few; J gene: TRBJ2-2; V gene: TRBV7-2; CDR3 protein: CASSLSLTTNTGELFF
clone size: NA; J gene: TRBJ2-1; V gene: TRBV20-1; CDR3 protein: CSASDFGPNEQFF
clone size: few; J gene: TRBJ2-2; V gene: TRBV7-8; CDR3 protein: CASSPSRVETGELFF
clone size: NA; J gene: TRBJ2-7; V gene: TRBV20-1; CDR3 protein: CSATDPGSGNYEQYF
clone size: NA; J gene: TRBJ1-6; V gene: TRBV6-1; CDR3 protein: CASSQGTEYSPLHF
clone size: NA; J gene: TRBJ2-1; V gene: TRBV20-1; CDR3 protein: CSAFFLNNEQFF
clone size: few; J gene: TRBJ2-2; V gene: TRBV3-1; CDR3 protein: CASSLEGTYTGELFF
clone size: NA; J gene: TRBJ2-3; V gene: TRBV5-1; CDR3 protein: CASSFDYLAQYF
clone size: few; J gene: TRBJ2-1; V gene: TRBV6-2/TRBV6-3; CDR3 protein: CASTDGLAGGNEQFF
clone size: NA; J gene: TRBJ2-3; V gene: TRBV5-1; CDR3 protein: CASSLAGLGSGDTQYF
clone size: few; J gene: TRBJ2-1; V gene: TRBV7-3; CDR3 protein: CASSLTGVRGRSYNEQFF
clone size: few; J gene: TRBJ2-6; V gene: TRBV28; CDR3 protein: CASGGEDAGANVLTF
clone size: NA; J gene: TRBJ2-7; V gene: TRBV7-9; CDR3 protein: CASSFKTGGNSYEQYF